The 19 T cell receptor beta chains reported below all come from one sample, sequenced in a study of cytomegalovirus exposure and HLA in healthy donors. PCR employed 60 Vbeta and 13 Jbeta primers. Clones were sequenced by immunoSEQ multiplex PCR, and TCRdb holds only the in-frame ones, with some missing. The repertoire holds more than 130,000 clones, with more than 70% as singletons. Source material: PBMCs. These receptors came from a woman aged 50 to 65 in good health and CMV-seronegative.

CDR3 sequence: CATSRGQTGHPYEQYF. The CDR3 DNA sequence: TGTGCCACCAGCAGAGGACAGACAGGGCACCCCTACGAGCAGTACTTC. This chain joins TRBV15 and TRBJ2-7, with 7 nucleotides matching TRBD1. Germline CDR1 and CDR2: LNHNV and YYDKDF (reference sequence). Trimming took 1 base from V and 2 from J; bases not matched to a gene: 8. The CDR3 loop spans 16 amino acids.

The chain combines TRBV6-1 with TRBJ2-7; perhaps TRBD1 as D (6 bases). Germline V lookup: CDR1 MNHNS, CDR2 SASEGT. The V end lost 4 bases, the J end lost 1 base, and 11 bases lay between the germline ends. The CDR3 extends over 14 amino acids. The CDR3: CASSARDKSYEQYF. Written as DNA, the CDR3 is TGTGCCAGCAGTGCCAGGGACAAATCCTACGAGCAGTACTTC.

CDR3 nucleotides: TGCGCCAGCAGCCAAGAAAGCCGGGGTACAAAAAACATTCAGTACTTC. Its protein product is CASSQESRGTKNIQYF. This chain joins TRBV4-1 and TRBJ2-4; TRBD2 might be the D (5 bases). CDR3 size: 16 residues. The V end lost 0 bases, the J end lost 4 bases, and 13 bases lay between the germline ends. The germline V gene has CDR1 MGHRA and CDR2 YSYEKL.

This rearrangement joins TRBV4-1 to TRBJ1-1, with TRBD1 as a possible D gene (6 bases). V dropped 5 bases and J dropped 1 base, with 11 bases sitting between them. Germline values: CDR1 MGHRA, CDR2 YSYEKL. CDR3 length: 14 amino acids. The CDR3 is CASSGRTANTEAFF. In DNA, the CDR3 is TGCGCCAGCAGCGGAAGGACAGCGAACACTGAAGCTTTCTTT.

V gene TRBV12-5 combines with J gene TRBJ2-1; TRBD2 might be the D (6 bases). V lost 0 bases and J lost 0, with 21 bases in between. Germline CDR1 and CDR2: LGHNT and FRNRAP. The CDR3 length is 20 residues. In DNA form, the CDR3 reads TGTGCTAGTGGTTTGGTCCTAAGATGGGACTCTCGGATCTCCTACAATGAGCAGTTCTTC. Amino acid sequence: CASGLVLRWDSRISYNEQFF.

The chain employs TRBV7-6 and TRBJ2-2, with 8 bases identical to TRBD1. Germline V gene lookup returns CDR1 SGHVS and CDR2 FNYEAQ. The CDR3 is 14 residues long. V lost 5 bases and J lost 6; bases outside the gene matches: 5. CDR3 sequence: CASSPGTGPGELFF. The CDR3 nucleotides are TGTGCCAGCAGCCCTGGGACAGGTCCCGGGGAGCTGTTTTTT. Variable domain in full (rest from reference TRBV7-6 and TRBJ2-2): GAGVSQSPRYKVTKRGQDVALRCDPISGHVSLYWYRQALGQGPEFLTYFNYEAQQDKSGLPNDRFSAERPEGSISTLTIQRTEQRDSAMYRCASSPGTGPGELFFGEGSRLTVL.

The CDR3 coding sequence is TGTGCCAGCGCGGGACAGGCAGACAATGAGCAGTTCTTC. It yields the protein CASAGQADNEQFF. The chain employs TRBV19 and TRBJ2-1, with 8 bases identical to TRBD1. Unmatched junction bases numbered 6, after V lost 9 bases and J lost 5 bases. The CDR3 sequence is 13 residues long. The germline CDR1 and CDR2 sequences are LNHDA and SQIVND (reference sequence). The full variable domain, in which reference TRBV19 and TRBJ2-1 provide the parts outside the CDR3, is DGGITQSPKYLFRKEGQNVTLSCEQNLNHDAMYWYRQDPGQGLRLIYYSQIVNDFQKGDIAEGYSVSREKKESFPLTVTSAQKNPTAFYLCASAGQADNEQFFGPGTRLTVL.

The chain uses TRBV9 and TRBJ2-1; D is possibly TRBD2 (7 bases). Per germline, CDR1 SGDLS and CDR2 YYNGEE. The germline V and J ends were trimmed by 4 bases and 5 bases, with 13 bases remaining between them. CDR3 size: 14 residues. The chain's CDR3 is CASSSGGRNNEQFF. The CDR3 DNA sequence: TGTGCCAGCAGCTCCGGGGGGCGGAACAATGAGCAGTTCTTC.

This clone occurred a few times. The chain recombines TRBV30 with TRBJ2-7; maybe TRBD2 (5 bases). V gave up 5 bases and J gave up 2 bases, with 13 bases separating them. CDR3 length: 13 residues. The germline CDR1 and CDR2 sequences are GTSNPN and SVGIG (reference sequence). The DNA for the CDR3 is TGTGCCTGGGGGAAGGGAGCCACCTACGAGCAGTACTTC. Translation: CAWGKGATYEQYF.

The chain is built from TRBV7-9 and TRBJ2-5; 8 nucleotides agree with TRBD1. Germline V gene lookup returns CDR1 SEHNR and CDR2 FQNEAQ (reference sequence). The CDR3 runs 15 residues. V was pared by 1 base and J by 5 bases, with 6 bases of the junction left unmatched. The chain's CDR3 is CASSLVPGGGETQYF. The CDR3 bases are TGTGCCAGCAGCTTAGTTCCAGGGGGCGGGGAGACCCAGTACTTC.

This clone has a handful of counts. The chain links TRBV4-1 to TRBJ1-2; D gene uncertain. Between the trimmed V and J ends, which lost 4 bases and 0 bases, there was a span of 12 bases. This CDR3 has 15 residues. Germline CDR1 and CDR2: MGHRA and YSYEKL. As DNA, the CDR3 is TGCGCCAGCAGCCCATCGACGGAGACTAACTATGGCTACACCTTC. Translation gives CASSPSTETNYGYTF.

This clone was seen a handful of times. The genes are TRBV30 and TRBJ1-5, with TRBD1 identical over 8 bases. The CDR3 has 13 amino acids. Germline-derived CDR1 and CDR2 are GTSNPN and SVGIG (reference sequence). Trimming removed 1 base from V and 6 bases from J; junction bases left unmatched: 2. CDR3 loop: CAWSGDRSQPQHF. For the CDR3, the DNA is TGTGCCTGGAGTGGGGACAGGAGTCAGCCCCAGCATTTT.

The chain employs TRBV20-1 and TRBJ2-5; D is uncertain. V lost 2 bases and J lost 7, with 5 bases in between. Germline CDR1 is DFQATT and CDR2 is SNEGSKA (reference sequence). The CDR3 runs to 10 residues. CDR3 residues: CSARSRTQYF. DNA for the CDR3: TGCAGTGCTAGAAGTAGGACCCAGTACTTC.

The chain uses TRBV4-1 and TRBJ2-7; the match to TRBD2 covers 9 bases. Germline CDR1 and CDR2: MGHRA and YSYEKL. With 0 bases clipped from V and 2 bases from J, the junction kept 11 bases outside the gene matches. CDR3 length: 18 residues. DNA for the CDR3: TGCGCCAGCAGCCAAGAACTCGCGGGGGGGGGAACTACCTACGAGCAGTACTTC. Translation: CASSQELAGGGTTYEQYF.

The chain recombines TRBV19 with TRBJ2-1, with D unclear. The CDR3 is 13 amino acids. The germline V and J ends were trimmed by 1 base and 4 bases, with 5 bases remaining between them. In germline, CDR1 is LNHDA, CDR2 SQIVND (reference sequence). CDR3 loop: CASSIGQYNEQFF. The CDR3 DNA reads as TGTGCCAGTAGTATAGGGCAGTACAATGAGCAGTTCTTC.

V and J are TRBV20-1 and TRBJ2-7; D uncertain. V was trimmed by 0 bases and J by 5 bases, leaving 5 bases between them. The CDR3 is made up of 11 amino acids. Per the germline V gene, CDR1 is DFQATT and CDR2 is SNEGSKA (reference sequence). The CDR3 DNA reads as TGCAGTGCTAGAGATACACACGAGCAGTACTTC. It is translated as CSARDTHEQYF.

The chain employs TRBV4-2 and TRBJ1-2; D gene ambiguous. This CDR3 contains 16 residues. The germline V and J ends were trimmed by 0 bases and 0 bases, with 11 bases remaining between them. Germline-derived CDR1 and CDR2 are LGHNA and YNFKEQ. The CDR3 coding sequence is TGTGCCAGCAGCCAAGAGAGGGTCGGAGCTAACTATGGCTACACCTTC. Its translation is CASSQERVGANYGYTF.

There are a few counts of this clone. V gene TRBV5-6 combines with J gene TRBJ1-6; no clear D. Germline V lookup: CDR1 SGHDT, CDR2 YYEEEE. The V and J ends lost 4 bases and 3 bases respectively, with 11 bases between them. There are 15 residues in the CDR3. The CDR3 DNA is TGTGCCAGCAGCCCCAGAGGAGTCTATAATTCACCCCTCCACTTT. Translating it yields CASSPRGVYNSPLHF.

This chain links TRBV2 with TRBJ2-5, with D possibly TRBD1 on 6 matching bases. Trimming removed 1 base from V and 13 bases from J, with 10 bases in between. Germline CDR1 is SNHLY and CDR2 is FYNNEI. This CDR3 has 11 residues. The CDR3 sequence: CASSEVTGVYF. The CDR3 coding sequence is TGTGCCAGCAGTGAAGTGACAGGAGTGTACTTC.